The next 6 T cell receptor beta chains were all read from a single sample in a study of response to subunit inactivated influenza vaccine. TCRdb reanalysed the RT-PCR reads using MiXCR and keeps one entry per CDR3 protein. The table includes fewer than 800,000 distinct CDR3 sequences, about 15% detected once. Sequencing used PBMCs from blood, obtained 12 days after vaccination. Every receptor here comes from a man aged 45 to 65 who received an inactivated influenza vaccine.

This rearrangement joins TRBV4-2 to TRBJ2-3, with unresolved D. Germline V gives CDR1 LGHNA, CDR2 YNFKEQ. V lost 1 base and J lost 6, with 11 bases in between. The CDR3 is made up of 14 amino acids. CDR3: CASSQASLRDTQYF. The CDR3 DNA sequence: TGTGCCAGCAGCCAAGCCTCGCTACGGGATACGCAGTATTTT.

The chain combines TRBV4-3 with TRBJ2-7; D possibly corresponds to TRBD1 (6 bases). Germline-derived CDR1 and CDR2 are LGHNA and YSLEER. The germline V and J ends were trimmed by 0 bases and 9 bases, with 18 bases remaining between them. The CDR3 contains 15 residues. CDR3 residues: CASSQDRGQGRRQYF. CDR3 nucleotide sequence: TGCGCCAGCAGCCAAGATCGTGGGCAGGGGCGAAGGCAGTACTTC.

The sample holds a few counts of this clonotype. The rearrangement links TRBV4-1 to TRBJ2-7; the match to TRBD1 covers 11 bases. Trimming cost V 4 bases and J 3 bases; bases outside gene matches: 5. Germline lookup yields CDR1 MGHRA and CDR2 YSYEKL. This CDR3 has 15 residues. CDR3 DNA: TGCGCCAGCAGCCGAGGACAGGGGGCGATCTACGAGCAGTACTTC. This gives the protein CASSRGQGAIYEQYF.

The sample holds many counts of this clonotype. The chain links TRBV15 to TRBJ2-7, with D possibly being TRBD1 (6 bases). CDR3 length equals 14 residues. V lost 1 base and J 4 bases, leaving 11 bases between the germline ends. Germline CDR1 LNHNV, CDR2 YYDKDF (reference sequence). The CDR3 nucleotides are TGTGCCACCAGCAGAGGTACAGGGTGGTACGAGCAGTACTTC. Translated, it gives CATSRGTGWYEQYF.

Details on this clonotype: This sequence may be a read error, since a much larger clone differs from it by one base. The chain couples TRBV6-6 to TRBJ2-7, with 7 bases aligning to TRBD1. This CDR3 has 13 residues. The V gene end was trimmed by 4 bases and the J gene end by 5 bases; junction bases not matched to a gene: 5. In germline, CDR1 is MNHNY, CDR2 SVGAGI (reference sequence). CDR3 sequence reads: CASSLGQSHEQYF. The DNA for the CDR3 is TGTGCCAGCAGTTTGGGACAGAGCCACGAGCAGTACTTC.

This clonotype was recorded at least ten times. The rearrangement uses TRBV2 and TRBJ2-1, with TRBD2 matching over 11 bases. CDR1 is SNHLY and CDR2 is FYNNEI in the germline V gene. The CDR3 runs 15 residues. Losses at the gene ends were 6 bases for V and 4 bases for J; bases not matched to a gene: 5. CDR3 DNA sequence: TGTGCCAGCAGGGCAACTAGCGGGGGTTACAATGAGCAGTTCTTC. Its translation is CASRATSGGYNEQFF.